This TCR beta chain was identified during a study of shared clonotypes between healthy human individuals. About the research overall: For every donor, three CD4 naive, three CD4 memory, two CD8 naive and one CD8 memory plates were used.

CDR3 length: 16 amino acids. Germline V gene data show CDR1 as SGHVS and CDR2 as FNYEAQ. Trimming shortened V by 5 bases and J by 2 bases, and 17 bases separated the two germline ends. Clones were sequenced by immunoSEQ multiplex PCR, and TCRdb holds only the in-frame ones, with some missing. The sample includes some 2 million clones, 85% to 95% of them seen just once. A word on this clone: The antigen is not known.

Findings and caveats of the study: Tissues were not sampled, only blood, and their repertoires likely differ. With a few donors compared, roughly 4.9% of naive CD4 clonotypes were shared. Relative to clonotypes present in all four donors, those not shared had lower generation probabilities.

This chain links TRBV7-6 with TRBJ2-3, with D possibly being TRBD1 or TRBD2 (6 bases each). The origin of this receptor is a man in his late teens or twenties in good health. Sequencing was done on a sample of naive CD4+ T cells sorted from blood. Subset meaning: CD45RA+ positively selected. The CDR3 DNA sequence: TGTGCCAGCAGCCCATTGCGGGACAACCCCACAGATACGCAGTATTTT. Residues: CASSPLRDNPTDTQYF.